These 10 T cell receptor beta chains were sequenced from one sample in a study of spatial heterogeneity in lung cancer. One entry per CDR3 protein, called by TCRdb with MiXCR from the 5' RACE reads. The profile covers tens of thousands of distinct CDR3 sequences, with roughly 7% appearing a single time and about 3% taken by the ten largest. Time point here: sample taken at primary tumor resection. Material for sequencing was whole RNA from tumor, nontumor lung or frozen PBMC, left unsorted. The source material was PBMCs, sampled at surgery. These receptors all come from a female donor with early-stage non-small cell lung cancer.

The chain employs TRBV3-1 and TRBJ2-5; the D call may be TRBD1 or TRBD2 (5 bases each). Germline CDR1 LGHDT, CDR2 YNNKEL (reference sequence). The CDR3 totals 14 residues. Trimming removed 1 base from V and 5 bases from J, with 11 bases in between. The CDR3 sequence is CASSQAGRAETQYF. CDR3 nucleotides: TGTGCCAGCAGCCAAGCGGGACGCGCGGAGACCCAGTACTTC.

This clonotype showed up just a few times. The rearrangement uses TRBV5-1 and TRBJ1-6; a possible D gene is TRBD1 (5 bases). The germline CDR1 and CDR2 sequences are SGHRS and YFSETQ. V was cut by 0 bases and J by 0 bases, with 7 bases left in between. This CDR3 has 16 residues. For the CDR3, the DNA is TGCGCCAGCAGCTTGGATGGGGCCTCCTATAATTCACCCCTCCACTTT. Its translation: CASSLDGASYNSPLHF.

This clonotype showed up just a few times. The DNA for the CDR3 is TGTGCCAGCAGCTGGGACGGCGGTTTCAATCAGCCCCAGCATTTT. Its protein is CASSWDGGFNQPQHF. V usage is TRBV7-2 and J usage is TRBJ1-5, with D maybe TRBD1 (5 bases). The CDR3 loop spans 15 amino acids. Germline lookup yields CDR1 SGHTA and CDR2 FQGNSA. Trimming took off 4 bases at V and 3 bases at J, with 13 bases between the two ends. Variable domain in full (rest from reference TRBV7-2 and TRBJ1-5): GAGVSQSPSNKVTEKGKDVELRCDPISGHTALYWYRQSLGQGLEFLIYFQGNSAPDKSGLPSDRFSAERTGGSVSTLTIQRTQQEDSAVYLCASSWDGGFNQPQHFGDGTRLSIL.

The chain uses TRBV28 and TRBJ1-2, with a weak D call TRBD1 (6 bases). With 7 bases removed from V and 0 bases from J, the gap between germline ends came to 12 bases. CDR1 MDHEN and CDR2 SYDVKM come from the germline V gene. The CDR3 spans 14 residues. The DNA for the CDR3 is TGTGCCAGCACCGGGGGCCTACCTAACTATGGCTACACCTTC. Its translation is CASTGGLPNYGYTF.

This clonotype appeared a few times. The chain uses TRBV6-1 and TRBJ2-1; D is undetermined. Trimming pared 4 bases from V and 2 bases from J, leaving 18 bases between. The CDR3 length is 17 residues. Germline CDR1 and CDR2: MNHNS and SASEGT. Written as DNA, the CDR3 is TGTGCCAGCAGTGTATCGCTACTGTCAATTCCCTACAATGAGCAGTTCTTC. It codes for CASSVSLLSIPYNEQFF.

This clonotype was seen many times. The chain links TRBV6-2 or TRBV6-3 to TRBJ2-1; D not resolved. Germline V gene sequence: CDR1 MNHEY, CDR2 SVGEGT. The CDR3 covers 14 residues. Trimming left V 7 bases short and J 6 bases short, with 16 bases between. This CDR3 reads CASIDPAPLNEQFF. The CDR3, as DNA: TGTGCCAGCATTGACCCCGCCCCCCTCAATGAGCAGTTCTTC.

This clonotype appeared many times. CDR3 loop: CASSRILAGGLGTDTQYF. In DNA form, the CDR3 reads TGTGCCAGCAGCCGGATACTAGCGGGGGGGCTGGGCACAGATACGCAGTATTTT. The J gene is TRBJ2-3, the V gene TRBV7-2, with 13 positions matching TRBD2. Germline lookup yields CDR1 SGHTA and CDR2 FQGNSA. This CDR3 is built from 18 residues. The ends lost 5 bases at V and 1 base at J; junction bases unmatched: 9.

The table lists this clonotype with many counts. The chain is built from TRBV7-2 and TRBJ2-1; maybe TRBD2 (5 bases). The V end lost 3 bases, the J end lost 4 bases, and 10 bases lay between the germline ends. The germline V gene encodes CDR1 SGHTA and CDR2 FQGNSA. This CDR3 is built from 14 residues. The CDR3, as DNA: TGTGCCAGCAGCTTCATAGCGCTTTACAATGAGCAGTTCTTC. Amino acid sequence: CASSFIALYNEQFF.

This chain uses TRBV24-1 with TRBJ2-5, with D hard to call. The CDR3 spans 14 residues. The germline V gene encodes CDR1 KGHDR and CDR2 SFDVKD. V was pared by 3 bases and J by 4 bases, with 11 bases between. This CDR3 is CATSDPNEVETQYF. As DNA, the CDR3 is TGTGCCACCAGTGATCCAAACGAGGTAGAGACCCAGTACTTC.

The chain is built from TRBV25-1 and TRBJ1-1; D gene uncertain. Per the germline V gene, CDR1 is MGHDK and CDR2 is SYGVNS. Deletions cut 8 bases from V and 2 bases from J, with 9 bases between. The CDR3 sequence is 12 residues long. The CDR3: CASRHLNTEAFF. CDR3 DNA sequence: TGTGCCAGCCGACACCTTAACACTGAAGCTTTCTTT.